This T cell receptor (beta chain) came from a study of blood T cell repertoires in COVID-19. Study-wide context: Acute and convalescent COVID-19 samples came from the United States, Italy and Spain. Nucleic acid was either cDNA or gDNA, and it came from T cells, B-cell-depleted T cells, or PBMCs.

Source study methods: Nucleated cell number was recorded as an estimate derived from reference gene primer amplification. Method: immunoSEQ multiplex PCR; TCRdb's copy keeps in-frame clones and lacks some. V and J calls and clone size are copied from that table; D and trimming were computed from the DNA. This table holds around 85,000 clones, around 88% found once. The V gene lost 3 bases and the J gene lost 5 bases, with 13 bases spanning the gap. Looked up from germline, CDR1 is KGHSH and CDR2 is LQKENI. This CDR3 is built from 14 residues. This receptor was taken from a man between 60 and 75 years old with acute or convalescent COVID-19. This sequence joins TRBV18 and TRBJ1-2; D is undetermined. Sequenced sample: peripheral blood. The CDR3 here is CASSPASEPYGYTF. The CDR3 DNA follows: TGTGCCAGCTCACCGGCCTCTGAACCGTATGGCTACACCTTC. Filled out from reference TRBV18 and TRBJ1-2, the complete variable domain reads NAGVMQNPRHLVRRRGQEARLRCSPMKGHSHVYWYRQLPEEGLKFMVYLQKENIIDESGMPKERFSAEFPKEGPSILRIQQVVRGDSAAYFCASSPASEPYGYTFGSGTRLTVV.